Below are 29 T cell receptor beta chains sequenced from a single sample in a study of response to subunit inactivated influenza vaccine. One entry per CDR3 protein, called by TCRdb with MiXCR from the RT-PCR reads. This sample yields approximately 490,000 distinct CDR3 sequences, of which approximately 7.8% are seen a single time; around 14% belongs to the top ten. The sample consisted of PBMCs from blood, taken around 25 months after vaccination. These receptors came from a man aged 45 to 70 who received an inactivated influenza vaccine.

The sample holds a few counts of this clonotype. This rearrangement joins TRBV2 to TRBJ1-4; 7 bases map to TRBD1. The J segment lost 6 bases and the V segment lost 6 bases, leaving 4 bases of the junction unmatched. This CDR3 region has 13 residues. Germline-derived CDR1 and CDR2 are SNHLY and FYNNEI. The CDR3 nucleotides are TGTGCCAGCAGGCCCGGACAGGATGAAAAACTGTTTTTT. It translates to CASRPGQDEKLFF.

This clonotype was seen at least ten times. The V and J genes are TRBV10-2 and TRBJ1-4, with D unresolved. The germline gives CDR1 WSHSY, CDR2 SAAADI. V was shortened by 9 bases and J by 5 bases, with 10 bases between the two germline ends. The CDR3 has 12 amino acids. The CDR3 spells CASKDINEKLFF. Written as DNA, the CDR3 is TGCGCCAGTAAAGACATAAATGAAAAACTGTTTTTT.

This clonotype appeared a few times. The CDR3 nucleotides are TGTGCCAGCAGCCAAGAGGGGCTTCAACCCTACGAGCAGTACTTC. This encodes CASSQEGLQPYEQYF. This chain uses TRBV3-1 with TRBJ2-7; tentatively, D is TRBD1 (5 bases). The CDR3 contains 15 residues. Germline V lookup: CDR1 LGHDT, CDR2 YNNKEL (reference sequence). Trimming pared 0 bases from V and 2 bases from J, leaving 11 bases between.

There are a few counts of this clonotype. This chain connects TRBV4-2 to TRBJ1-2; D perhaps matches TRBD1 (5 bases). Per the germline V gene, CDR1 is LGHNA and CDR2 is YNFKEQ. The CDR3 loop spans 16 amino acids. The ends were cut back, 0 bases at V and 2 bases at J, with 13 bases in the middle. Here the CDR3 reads CASSQENWGENYGYTF. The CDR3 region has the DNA TGTGCCAGCAGCCAAGAGAATTGGGGGGAGAACTATGGCTACACCTTC.

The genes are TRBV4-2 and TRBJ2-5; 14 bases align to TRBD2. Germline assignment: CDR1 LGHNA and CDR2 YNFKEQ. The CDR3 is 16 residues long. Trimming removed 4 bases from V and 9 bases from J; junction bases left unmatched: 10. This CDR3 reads CASSREPLGLAGAQYF. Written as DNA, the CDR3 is TGTGCCAGCAGCCGGGAACCTCTGGGACTAGCGGGGGCCCAGTACTTC.

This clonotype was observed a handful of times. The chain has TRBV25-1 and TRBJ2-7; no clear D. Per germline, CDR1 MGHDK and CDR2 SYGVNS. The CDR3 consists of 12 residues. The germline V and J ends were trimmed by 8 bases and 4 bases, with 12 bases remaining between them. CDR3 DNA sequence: TGTGCCAGCTCCCATGGCAGGTACGAGCAGTACTTC. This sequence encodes CASSHGRYEQYF.

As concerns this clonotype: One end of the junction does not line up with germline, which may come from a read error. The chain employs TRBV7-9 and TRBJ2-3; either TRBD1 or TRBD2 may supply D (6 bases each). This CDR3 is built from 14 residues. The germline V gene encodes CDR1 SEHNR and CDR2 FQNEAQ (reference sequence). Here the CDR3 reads CASSLAKGADTQYF. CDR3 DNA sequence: TGTGCCAGCAGCCTAGCGAAGGGGGCAGATACGCAGTATTTT.

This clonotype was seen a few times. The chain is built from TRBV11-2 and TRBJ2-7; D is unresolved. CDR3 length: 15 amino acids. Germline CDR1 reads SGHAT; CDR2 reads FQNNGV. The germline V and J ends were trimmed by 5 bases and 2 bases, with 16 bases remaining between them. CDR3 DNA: TGTGCCAGCAGCCCCTGGGTGGAAACTGCCTACGAGCAGTACTTC. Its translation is CASSPWVETAYEQYF.

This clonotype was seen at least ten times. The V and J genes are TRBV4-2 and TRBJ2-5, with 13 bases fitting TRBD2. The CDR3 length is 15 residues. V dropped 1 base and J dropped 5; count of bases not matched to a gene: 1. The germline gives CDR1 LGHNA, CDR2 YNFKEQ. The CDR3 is CASSQGLAGGETQYF. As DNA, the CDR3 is TGTGCCAGCAGCCAAGGACTAGCGGGGGGTGAGACCCAGTACTTC.

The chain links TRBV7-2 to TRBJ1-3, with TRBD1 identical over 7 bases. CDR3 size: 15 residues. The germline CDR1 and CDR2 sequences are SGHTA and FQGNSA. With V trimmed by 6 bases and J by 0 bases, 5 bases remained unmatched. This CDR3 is CASSYPGGSGNTIYF. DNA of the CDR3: TGTGCCAGCAGTTATCCAGGGGGCTCTGGAAACACCATATATTTT.

The CDR3 sequence is CSASISSSGNTIYF. The CDR3 bases are TGCAGTGCTAGTATATCCAGCTCTGGAAACACCATATATTTT. The chain recombines TRBV20-1 with TRBJ1-3; the D is unclear. Germline CDR1 and CDR2: DFQATT and SNEGSKA (reference sequence). Trimming pared 3 bases from V and 0 bases from J, leaving 9 bases between. The CDR3 length is 14 residues.

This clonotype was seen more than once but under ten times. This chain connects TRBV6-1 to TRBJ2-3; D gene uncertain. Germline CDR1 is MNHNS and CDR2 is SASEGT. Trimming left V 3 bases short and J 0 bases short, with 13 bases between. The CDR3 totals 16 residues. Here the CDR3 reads CASSEYRIASTDTQYF. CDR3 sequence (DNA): TGTGCCAGCAGTGAGTACCGGATCGCTAGCACAGATACGCAGTATTTT.

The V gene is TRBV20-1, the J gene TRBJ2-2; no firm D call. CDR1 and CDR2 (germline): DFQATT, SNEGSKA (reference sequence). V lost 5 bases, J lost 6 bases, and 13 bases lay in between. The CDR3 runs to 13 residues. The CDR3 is CSAPFFSPGELFF. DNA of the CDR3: TGCAGTGCTCCATTCTTTAGCCCCGGGGAGCTGTTTTTT.

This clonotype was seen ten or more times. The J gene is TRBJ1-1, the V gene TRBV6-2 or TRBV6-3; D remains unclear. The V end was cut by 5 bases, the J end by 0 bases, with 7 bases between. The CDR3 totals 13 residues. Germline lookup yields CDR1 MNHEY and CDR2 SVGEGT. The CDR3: CASSRSMNTEAFF. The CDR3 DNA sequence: TGTGCCAGCAGTCGATCCATGAACACTGAAGCTTTCTTT.

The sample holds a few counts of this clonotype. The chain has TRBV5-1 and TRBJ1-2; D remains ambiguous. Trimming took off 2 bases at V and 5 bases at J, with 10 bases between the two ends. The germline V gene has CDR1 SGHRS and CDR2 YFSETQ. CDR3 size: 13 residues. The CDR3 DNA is TGCGCCAGCAGCTTATCAACAGCTTATGGCTACACCTTC. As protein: CASSLSTAYGYTF.

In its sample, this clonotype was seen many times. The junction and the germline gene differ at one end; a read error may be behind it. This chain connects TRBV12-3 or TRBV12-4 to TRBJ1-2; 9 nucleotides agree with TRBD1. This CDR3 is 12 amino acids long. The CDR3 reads CASSLLGQGPYF. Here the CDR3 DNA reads TGTGCCAGCAGTTTACTAGGACAGGGGCCCTACTTC.

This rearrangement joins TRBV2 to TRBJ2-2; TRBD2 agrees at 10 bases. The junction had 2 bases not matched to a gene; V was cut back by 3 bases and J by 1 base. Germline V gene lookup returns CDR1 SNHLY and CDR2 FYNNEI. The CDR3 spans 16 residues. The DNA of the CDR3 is TGTGCCAGCAGTGACCCTAGCGGGGGGAACACCGGGGAGCTGTTTTTT. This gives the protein CASSDPSGGNTGELFF. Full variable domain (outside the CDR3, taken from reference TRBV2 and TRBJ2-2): EPEVTQTPSHQVTQMGQEVILRCVPISNHLYFYWYRQILGQKVEFLVSFYNNEISEKSEIFDDQFSVERPDGSNFTLKIRSTKLEDSAMYFCASSDPSGGNTGELFFGEGSRLTVL.

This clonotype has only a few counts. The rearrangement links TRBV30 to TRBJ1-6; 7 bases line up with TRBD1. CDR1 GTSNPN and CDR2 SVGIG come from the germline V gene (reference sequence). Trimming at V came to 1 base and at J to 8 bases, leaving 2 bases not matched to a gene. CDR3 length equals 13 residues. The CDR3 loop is CAWSGQGDSPLHF. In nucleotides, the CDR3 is TGTGCCTGGAGTGGGCAGGGGGATTCACCCCTCCACTTT.

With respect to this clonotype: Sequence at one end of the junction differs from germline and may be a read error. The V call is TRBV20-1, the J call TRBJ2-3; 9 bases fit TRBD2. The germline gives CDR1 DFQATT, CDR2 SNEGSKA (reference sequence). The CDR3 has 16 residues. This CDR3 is CCARAPSGASTDTQYF. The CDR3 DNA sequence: TGCTGTGCTAGAGCTCCTAGCGGGGCTAGCACAGATACGCAGTATTTT.

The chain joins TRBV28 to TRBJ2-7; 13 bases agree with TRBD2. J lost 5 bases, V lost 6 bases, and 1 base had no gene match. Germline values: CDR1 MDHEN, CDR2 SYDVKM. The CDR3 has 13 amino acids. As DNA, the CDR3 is TGTGCCAGCAGACTAGCGGGAGGGGACGAGCAGTACTTC. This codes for CASRLAGGDEQYF.

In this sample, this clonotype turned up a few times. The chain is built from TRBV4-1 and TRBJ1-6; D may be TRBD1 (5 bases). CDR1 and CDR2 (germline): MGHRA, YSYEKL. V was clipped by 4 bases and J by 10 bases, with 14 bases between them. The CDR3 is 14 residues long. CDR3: CASSLRQSKSPLHF. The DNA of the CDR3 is TGCGCCAGCAGCCTTCGACAGTCGAAGTCACCCCTCCACTTT.

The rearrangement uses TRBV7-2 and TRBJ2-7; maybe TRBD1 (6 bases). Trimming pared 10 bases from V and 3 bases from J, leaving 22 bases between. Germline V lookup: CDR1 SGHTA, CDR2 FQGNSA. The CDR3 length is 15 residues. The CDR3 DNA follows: TGTGCCACCCAAAGAGGACAGCGAAGAGTCTACGAGCAGTACTTC. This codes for CATQRGQRRVYEQYF.

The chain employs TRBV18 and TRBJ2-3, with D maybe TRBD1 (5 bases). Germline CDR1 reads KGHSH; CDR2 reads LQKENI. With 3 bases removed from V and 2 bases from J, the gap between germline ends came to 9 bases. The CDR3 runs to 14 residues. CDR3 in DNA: TGTGCCAGCTCACCTGGACAAGTCACAGATACGCAGTATTTT. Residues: CASSPGQVTDTQYF.

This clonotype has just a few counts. CDR3 coding DNA: TGTGCCAGCAGCGCACAGGGGAGAGTCTACAATGAGCAGTTCTTC. This translates into CASSAQGRVYNEQFF. The V and J genes are TRBV5-8 and TRBJ2-1, with 7 bases matching TRBD1. CDR1 and CDR2 from the germline V gene are SGHTS and YDEGEE. J lost 3 bases, V lost 4 bases, and 7 bases had no gene match. The CDR3 runs 15 residues.

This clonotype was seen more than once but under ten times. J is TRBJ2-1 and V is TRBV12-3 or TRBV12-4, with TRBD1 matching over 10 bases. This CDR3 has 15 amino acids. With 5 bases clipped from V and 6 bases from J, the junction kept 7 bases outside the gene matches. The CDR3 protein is CASSGGDRGFNEQFF. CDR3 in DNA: TGTGCCAGCAGTGGGGGGGACAGGGGATTCAATGAGCAGTTCTTC.

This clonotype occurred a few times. DNA for the CDR3: TGTGCCTGGAGTACAACATCTTGGACTAGCGGGGATTACAATGAGCAGTTCTTC. Encoded protein: CAWSTTSWTSGDYNEQFF. The chain carries TRBV30 and TRBJ2-1; the match to TRBD2 covers 12 bases. J was trimmed by 4 bases and V by 2 bases; bases with no gene match: 12. The V gene's germline CDR1 is GTSNPN and CDR2 SVGIG (reference sequence). The CDR3 is made up of 18 amino acids.

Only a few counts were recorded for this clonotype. The CDR3 DNA reads as TGTGCCAGCAGCTTAGGGGGTCGAGATTCACCCCTCCACTTT. Its translation is CASSLGGRDSPLHF. This chain joins TRBV7-9 and TRBJ1-6; no firm D call. The CDR3 covers 14 residues. V was trimmed by 1 base and J by 8 bases, leaving 9 bases between them. Germline CDR1 reads SEHNR; CDR2 reads FQNEAQ (reference sequence).

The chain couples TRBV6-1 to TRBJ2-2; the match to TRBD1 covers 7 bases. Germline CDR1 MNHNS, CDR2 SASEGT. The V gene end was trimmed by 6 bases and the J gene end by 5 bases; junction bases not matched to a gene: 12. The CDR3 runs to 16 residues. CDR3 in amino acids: CASSKLRAGGTGELFF. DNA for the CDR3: TGTGCCAGCAGCAAACTGCGGGCAGGGGGAACCGGGGAGCTGTTTTTT.

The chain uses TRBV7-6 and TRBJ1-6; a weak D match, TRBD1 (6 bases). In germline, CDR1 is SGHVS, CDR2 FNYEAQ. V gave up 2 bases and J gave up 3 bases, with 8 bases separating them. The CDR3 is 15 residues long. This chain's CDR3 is CASSLNRDYNSPLHF. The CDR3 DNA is TGTGCCAGCAGCTTAAACAGGGACTATAATTCACCCCTCCACTTT.